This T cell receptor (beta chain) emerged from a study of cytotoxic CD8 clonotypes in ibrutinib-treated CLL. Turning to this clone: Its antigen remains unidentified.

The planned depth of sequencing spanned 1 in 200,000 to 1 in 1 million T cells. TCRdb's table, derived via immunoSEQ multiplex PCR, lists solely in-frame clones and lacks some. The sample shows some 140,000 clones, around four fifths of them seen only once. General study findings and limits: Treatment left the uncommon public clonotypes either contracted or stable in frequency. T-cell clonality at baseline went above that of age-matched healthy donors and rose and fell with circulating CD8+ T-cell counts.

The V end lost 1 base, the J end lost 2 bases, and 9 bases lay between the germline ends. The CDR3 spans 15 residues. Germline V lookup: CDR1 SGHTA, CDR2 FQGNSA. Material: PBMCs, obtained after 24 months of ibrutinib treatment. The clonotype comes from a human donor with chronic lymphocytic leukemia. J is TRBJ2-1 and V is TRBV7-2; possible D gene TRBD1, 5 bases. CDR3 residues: CASSLVQGTYNEQFF. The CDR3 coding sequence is TGTGCCAGCAGCTTAGTTCAGGGTACCTACAATGAGCAGTTCTTC.